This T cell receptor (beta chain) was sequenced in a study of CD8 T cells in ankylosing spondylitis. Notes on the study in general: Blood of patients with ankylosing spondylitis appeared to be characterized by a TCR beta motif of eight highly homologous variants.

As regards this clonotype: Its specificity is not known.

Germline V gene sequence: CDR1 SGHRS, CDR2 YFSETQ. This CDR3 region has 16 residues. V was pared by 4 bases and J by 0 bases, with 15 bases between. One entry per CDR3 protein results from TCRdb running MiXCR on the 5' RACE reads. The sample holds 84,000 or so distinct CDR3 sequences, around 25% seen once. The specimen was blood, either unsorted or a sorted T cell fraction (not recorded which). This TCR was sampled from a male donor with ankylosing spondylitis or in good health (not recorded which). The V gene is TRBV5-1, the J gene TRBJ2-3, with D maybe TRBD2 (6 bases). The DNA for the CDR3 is TGCGCCAGCAGCCACCGGAGACTAGAAAGCACAGATACGCAGTATTTT. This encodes CASSHRRLESTDTQYF.